This T cell receptor (beta chain) is from a study of cytomegalovirus exposure and HLA in healthy donors. About the study: The same platform as the approximately 670 first-cohort repertoires was used for the 120 validation repertoires, a later analysis reported.

TCRdb's copy holds only in-frame clones and misses some; the assay was immunoSEQ multiplex PCR. The data hold 110,000 to 150,000 clones, with 94% observed a single time. Study conclusions and caveats: Accounts indicate the classifier identified cytomegalovirus status with strong specificity and sensitivity.

Germline V gene lookup returns CDR1 SGHDT and CDR2 YYEEEE. Trimming stripped 0 bases from V and 7 bases from J, with 7 bases between. The CDR3 covers 12 residues. Remarks on this clone: The antigen is unknown.

This receptor was obtained from a man aged 18 to 35 in good health and CMV-seropositive. The V gene is TRBV5-6, the J gene TRBJ1-1; unclear D gene. The material sequenced was PBMCs. Written as DNA, the CDR3 is TGTGCCAGCAGCTTGGGGACTGGTGAAGCTTTCTTT. Amino acid sequence: CASSLGTGEAFF.